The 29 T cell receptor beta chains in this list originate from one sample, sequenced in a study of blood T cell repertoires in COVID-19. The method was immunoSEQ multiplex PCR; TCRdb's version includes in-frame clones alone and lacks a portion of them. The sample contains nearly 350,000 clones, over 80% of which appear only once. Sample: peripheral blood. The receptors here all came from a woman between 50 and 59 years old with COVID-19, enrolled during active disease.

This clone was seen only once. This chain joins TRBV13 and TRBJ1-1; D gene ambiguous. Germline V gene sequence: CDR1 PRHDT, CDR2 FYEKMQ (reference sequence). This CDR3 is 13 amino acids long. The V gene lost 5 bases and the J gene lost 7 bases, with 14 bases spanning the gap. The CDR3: CASSLTPVDEAFF. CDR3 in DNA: TGTGCCAGCAGCCTCACTCCGGTCGATGAAGCTTTCTTT.

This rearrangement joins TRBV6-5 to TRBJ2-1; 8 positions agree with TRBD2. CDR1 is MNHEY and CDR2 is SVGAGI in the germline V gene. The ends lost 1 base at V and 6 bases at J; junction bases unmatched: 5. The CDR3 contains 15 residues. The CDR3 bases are TGTGCCAGCAGTTACTATCTAGCGGGCACCAATGAGCAGTTCTTC. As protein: CASSYYLAGTNEQFF.

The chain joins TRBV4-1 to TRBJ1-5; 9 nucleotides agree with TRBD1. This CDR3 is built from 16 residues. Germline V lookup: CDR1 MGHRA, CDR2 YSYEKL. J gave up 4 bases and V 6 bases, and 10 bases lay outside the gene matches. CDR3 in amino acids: CASSHLTGGSNQPQHF. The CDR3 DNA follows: TGCGCCAGCAGTCACCTTACAGGGGGCAGTAATCAGCCCCAGCATTTT.

The CDR3 DNA is TGTGCCATCAGTGGGGGGGGTGGCTACACCTTC. Translation gives CAISGGGGYTF. The J gene is TRBJ1-2, the V gene TRBV10-3; perhaps TRBD1 as D (5 bases). V was shortened by 4 bases and J by 7 bases, with 7 bases between the two germline ends. The germline V gene has CDR1 ENHRY and CDR2 SYGVKD. The CDR3 length is 11 residues.

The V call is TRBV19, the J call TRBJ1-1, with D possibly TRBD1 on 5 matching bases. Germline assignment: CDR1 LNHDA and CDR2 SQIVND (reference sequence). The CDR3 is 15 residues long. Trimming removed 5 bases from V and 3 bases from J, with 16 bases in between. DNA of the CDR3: TGTGCCAGTAGTTCGGTCGGGGCGGGGCACACTGAAGCTTTCTTT. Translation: CASSSVGAGHTEAFF.

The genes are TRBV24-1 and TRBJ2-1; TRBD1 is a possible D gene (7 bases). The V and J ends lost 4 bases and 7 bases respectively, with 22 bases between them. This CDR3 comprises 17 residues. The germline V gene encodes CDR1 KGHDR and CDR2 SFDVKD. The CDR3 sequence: CATSDRRARQGRNEQFF. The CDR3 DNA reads TGTGCCACCAGTGACCGGAGGGCGAGACAGGGTAGAAATGAGCAGTTCTTC.

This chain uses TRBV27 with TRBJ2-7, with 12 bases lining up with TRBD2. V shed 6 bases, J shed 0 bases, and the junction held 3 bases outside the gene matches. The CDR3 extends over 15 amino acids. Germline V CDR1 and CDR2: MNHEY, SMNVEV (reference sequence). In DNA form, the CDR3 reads TGTGCCAGCAGCATGACTAGCGGGAGCTCCTACGAGCAGTACTTC. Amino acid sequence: CASSMTSGSSYEQYF.

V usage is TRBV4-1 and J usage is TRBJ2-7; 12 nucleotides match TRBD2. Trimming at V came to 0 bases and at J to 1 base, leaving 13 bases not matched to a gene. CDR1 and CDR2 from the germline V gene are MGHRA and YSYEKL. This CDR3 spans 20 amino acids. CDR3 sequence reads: CASSQEGNVGLAGLSYEQYF. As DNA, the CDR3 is TGCGCCAGCAGCCAAGAGGGCAATGTGGGACTAGCGGGCCTTTCCTACGAGCAGTACTTC.

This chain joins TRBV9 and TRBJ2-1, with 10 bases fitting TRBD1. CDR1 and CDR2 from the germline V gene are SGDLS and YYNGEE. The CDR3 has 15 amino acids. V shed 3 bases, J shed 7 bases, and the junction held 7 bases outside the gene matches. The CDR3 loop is CASSAGTGAGNEQFF. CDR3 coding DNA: TGTGCCAGCAGCGCCGGGACAGGGGCTGGGAATGAGCAGTTCTTC.

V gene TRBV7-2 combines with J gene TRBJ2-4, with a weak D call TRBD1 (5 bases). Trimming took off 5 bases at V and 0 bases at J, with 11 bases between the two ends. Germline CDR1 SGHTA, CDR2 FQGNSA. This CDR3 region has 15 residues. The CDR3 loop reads CASSPPDRAKNIQYF. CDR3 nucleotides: TGTGCCAGCAGCCCTCCCGACAGAGCCAAAAACATTCAGTACTTC.

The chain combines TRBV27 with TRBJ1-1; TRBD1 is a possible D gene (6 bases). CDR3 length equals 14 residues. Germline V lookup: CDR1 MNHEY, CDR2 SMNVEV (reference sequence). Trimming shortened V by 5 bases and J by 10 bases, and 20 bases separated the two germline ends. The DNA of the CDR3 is TGTGCCAGCAGTATCTCGACAGGCGCCCCCCGAGCTTTCTTT. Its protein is CASSISTGAPRAFF.

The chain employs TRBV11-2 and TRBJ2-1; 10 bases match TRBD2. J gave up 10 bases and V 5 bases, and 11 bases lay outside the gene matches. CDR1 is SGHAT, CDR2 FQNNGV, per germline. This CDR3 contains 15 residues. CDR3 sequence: CASSVGTSVRREQFF. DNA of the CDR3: TGTGCCAGCAGCGTCGGGACTAGCGTTCGTCGGGAGCAGTTCTTC.

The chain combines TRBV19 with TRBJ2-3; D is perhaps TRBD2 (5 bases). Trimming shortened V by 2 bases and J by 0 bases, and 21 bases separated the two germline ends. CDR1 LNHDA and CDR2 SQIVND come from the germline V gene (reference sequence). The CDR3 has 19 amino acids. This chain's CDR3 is CASSILSERLDSSTDTQYF. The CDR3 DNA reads TGTGCCAGTAGTATACTTAGCGAGCGGTTGGACTCTAGCACAGATACGCAGTATTTT. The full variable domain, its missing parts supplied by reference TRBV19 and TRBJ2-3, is DGGITQSPKYLFRKEGQNVTLSCEQNLNHDAMYWYRQDPGQGLRLIYYSQIVNDFQKGDIAEGYSVSREKKESFPLTVTSAQKNPTAFYLCASSILSERLDSSTDTQYFGPGTRLTVL.

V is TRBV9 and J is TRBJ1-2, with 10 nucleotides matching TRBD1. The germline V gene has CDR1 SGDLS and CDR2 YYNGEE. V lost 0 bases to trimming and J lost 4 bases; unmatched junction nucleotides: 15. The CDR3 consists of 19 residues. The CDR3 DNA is TGTGCCAGCAGCGTAGCCCCAGACCGACAGGGGGCCTCCGTCTATGGCTACACCTTC. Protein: CASSVAPDRQGASVYGYTF.

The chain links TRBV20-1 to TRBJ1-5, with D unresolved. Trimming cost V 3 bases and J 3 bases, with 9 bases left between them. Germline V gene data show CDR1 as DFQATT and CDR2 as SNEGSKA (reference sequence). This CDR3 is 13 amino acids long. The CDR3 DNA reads TGCAGTGCTAGTGTCAGGAACAATCAGCCCCAGCATTTT. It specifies CSASVRNNQPQHF.

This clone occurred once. The DNA for the CDR3 is TGTGCCAGCAGCCCCGGACTAGCGAGATTCCAAGAGACCCAGTACTTC. Amino acids: CASSPGLARFQETQYF. This sequence joins TRBV3-1 (or the pseudogene TRBV3-2) and TRBJ2-5; 9 bases are shared with TRBD2. The CDR3 has 16 amino acids. Germline CDR1 and CDR2: LGHDT and YNNKEL (reference sequence). Trimming removed 4 bases from V and 1 base from J; junction bases left unmatched: 7.

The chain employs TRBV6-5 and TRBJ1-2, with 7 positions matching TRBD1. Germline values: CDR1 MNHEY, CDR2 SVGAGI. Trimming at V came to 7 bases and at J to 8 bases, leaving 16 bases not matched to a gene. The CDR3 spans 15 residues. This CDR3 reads CASTPDQGTVSGYTF. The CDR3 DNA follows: TGTGCCAGCACTCCCGACCAGGGGACAGTCAGCGGCTACACCTTC.

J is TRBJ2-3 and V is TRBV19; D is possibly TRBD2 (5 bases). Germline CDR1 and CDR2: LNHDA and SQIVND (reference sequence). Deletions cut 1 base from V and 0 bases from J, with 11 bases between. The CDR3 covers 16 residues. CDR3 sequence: CASSIGTGSSTDTQYF. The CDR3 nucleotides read TGTGCCAGTAGTATAGGCACGGGGTCTAGCACAGATACGCAGTATTTT.

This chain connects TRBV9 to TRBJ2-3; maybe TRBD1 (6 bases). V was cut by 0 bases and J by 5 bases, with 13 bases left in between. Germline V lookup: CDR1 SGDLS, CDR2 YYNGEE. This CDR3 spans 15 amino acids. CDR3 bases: TGTGCCAGCAGCGTAGGACTGAAACAGGGAGATACGCAGTATTTT. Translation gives CASSVGLKQGDTQYF.

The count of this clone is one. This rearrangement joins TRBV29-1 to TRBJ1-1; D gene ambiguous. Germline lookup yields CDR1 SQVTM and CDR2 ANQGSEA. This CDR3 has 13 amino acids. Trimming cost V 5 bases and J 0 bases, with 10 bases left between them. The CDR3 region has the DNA TGCAGCGTTACTTTGACAATGAACACTGAAGCTTTCTTT. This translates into CSVTLTMNTEAFF. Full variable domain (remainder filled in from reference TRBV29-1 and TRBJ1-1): SAVISQKPSRDICQRGTSLTIQCQVDSQVTMMFWYRQQPGQSLTLIATANQGSEATYESGFVIDKFPISRPNLTFSTLTVSNMSPEDSSIYLCSVTLTMNTEAFFGQGTRLTVV.

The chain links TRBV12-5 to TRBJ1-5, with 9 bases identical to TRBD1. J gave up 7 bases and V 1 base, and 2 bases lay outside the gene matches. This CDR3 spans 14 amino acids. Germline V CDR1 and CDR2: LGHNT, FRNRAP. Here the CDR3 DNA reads TGTGCTAGTGGTTTGGCGACAGGGGGACAGCCCCAGCATTTT. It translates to CASGLATGGQPQHF.

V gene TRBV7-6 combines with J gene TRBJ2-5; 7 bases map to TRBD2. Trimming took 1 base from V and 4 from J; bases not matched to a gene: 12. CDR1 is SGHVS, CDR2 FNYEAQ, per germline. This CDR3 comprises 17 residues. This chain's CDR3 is CASSLVRMAGVRETQYF. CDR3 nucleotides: TGTGCCAGCAGCTTAGTGAGGATGGCGGGAGTGCGAGAGACCCAGTACTTC. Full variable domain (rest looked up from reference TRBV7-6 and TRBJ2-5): GAGVSQSPRYKVTKRGQDVALRCDPISGHVSLYWYRQALGQGPEFLTYFNYEAQQDKSGLPNDRFSAERPEGSISTLTIQRTEQRDSAMYRCASSLVRMAGVRETQYFGPGTRLLVL.

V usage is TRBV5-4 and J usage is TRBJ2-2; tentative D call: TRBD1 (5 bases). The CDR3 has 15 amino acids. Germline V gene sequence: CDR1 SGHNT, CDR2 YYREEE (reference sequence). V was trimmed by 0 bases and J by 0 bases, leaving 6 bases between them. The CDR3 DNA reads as TGTGCCAGCAGCTTGGACAGGACGAACACCGGGGAGCTGTTTTTT. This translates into CASSLDRTNTGELFF. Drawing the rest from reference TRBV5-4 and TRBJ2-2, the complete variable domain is ETGVTQSPTHLIKTRGQQVTLRCSSQSGHNTVSWYQQALGQGPQFIFQYYREEENGRGNFPPRFSGLQFPNYSSELNVNALELDDSALYLCASSLDRTNTGELFFGEGSRLTVL.

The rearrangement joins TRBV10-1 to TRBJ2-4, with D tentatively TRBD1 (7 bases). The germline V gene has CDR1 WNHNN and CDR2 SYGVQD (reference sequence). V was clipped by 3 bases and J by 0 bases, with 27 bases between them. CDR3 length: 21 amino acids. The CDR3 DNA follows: TGCGCCAGCAGTGAAGGTTGGACAGGACTACCCCGGGCCCTAGCCAAAAACATTCAGTACTTC. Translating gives CASSEGWTGLPRALAKNIQYF.

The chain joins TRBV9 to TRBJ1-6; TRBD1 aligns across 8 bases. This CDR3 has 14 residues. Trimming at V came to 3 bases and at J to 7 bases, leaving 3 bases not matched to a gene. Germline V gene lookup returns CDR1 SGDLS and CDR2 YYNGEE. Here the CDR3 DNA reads TGTGCCAGCAGCGCCCGACAGGGGAATTCACCCCTCCACTTT. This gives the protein CASSARQGNSPLHF. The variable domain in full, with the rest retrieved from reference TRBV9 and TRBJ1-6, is DSGVTQTPKHLITATGQRVTLRCSPRSGDLSVYWYQQSLDQGLQFLIQYYNGEERAKGNILERFSAQQFPDLHSELNLSSLELGDSALYFCASSARQGNSPLHFGNGTRLTVT.

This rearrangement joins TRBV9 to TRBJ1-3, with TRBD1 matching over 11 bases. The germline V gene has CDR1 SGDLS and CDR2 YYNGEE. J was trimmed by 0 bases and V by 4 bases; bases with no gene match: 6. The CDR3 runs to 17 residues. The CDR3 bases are TGTGCCAGCAGCCCGAGGACAGGGGGCCCCTCTGGAAACACCATATATTTT. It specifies CASSPRTGGPSGNTIYF. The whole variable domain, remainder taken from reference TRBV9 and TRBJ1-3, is DSGVTQTPKHLITATGQRVTLRCSPRSGDLSVYWYQQSLDQGLQFLIQYYNGEERAKGNILERFSAQQFPDLHSELNLSSLELGDSALYFCASSPRTGGPSGNTIYFGEGSWLTVV.

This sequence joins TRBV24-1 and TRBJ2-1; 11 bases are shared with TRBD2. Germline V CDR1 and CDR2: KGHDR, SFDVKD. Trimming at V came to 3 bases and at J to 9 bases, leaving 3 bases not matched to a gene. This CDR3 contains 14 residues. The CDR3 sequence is CATSDTSGRSEQFF. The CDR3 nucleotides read TGTGCCACCAGTGATACTAGCGGGAGAAGTGAGCAGTTCTTC.

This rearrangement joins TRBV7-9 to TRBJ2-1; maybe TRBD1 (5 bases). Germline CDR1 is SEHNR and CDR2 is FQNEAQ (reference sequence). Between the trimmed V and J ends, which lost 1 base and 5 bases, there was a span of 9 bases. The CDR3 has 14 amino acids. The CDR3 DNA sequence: TGTGCCAGCAGCTTAGTTCAGGGCAACAATGAGCAGTTCTTC. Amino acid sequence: CASSLVQGNNEQFF.

CDR3 protein: CASSPRQGNYLFYGYTF. CDR3 sequence (DNA): TGTGCCAGCTCACCCAGACAGGGTAATTACCTCTTCTATGGCTACACCTTC. The V gene is TRBV18, the J gene TRBJ1-2; the match to TRBD1 covers 7 bases. Germline V gene lookup returns CDR1 KGHSH and CDR2 LQKENI. This CDR3 region has 17 residues. J gave up 4 bases and V 3 bases, and 14 bases lay outside the gene matches.